Reported below is one TCR beta chain. The sample holds one count of this clonotype. Its antigen remains unidentified. At one boundary the junction diverges from the germline segment, which might be a read error. Libraries of naive CD8 T cells were generated from about 20,000 to 1,000,000 sorted cells, with 10%, 30% or 50% of the purified RNA used. Naive CD8 T cells, defined as CD8+CD4-CCR7+CD45RA+, were FACS-sorted into RLT Plus buffer on a BD FACSAria II. To test detection sensitivity, Jurkat RNA equivalent to about ten TCR copies was spiked into samples of roughly 17,000-1,000,000 naive CD8 T cells. CD8 T cells were enriched using RosetteSep CD8+ T Cell Enrichment Cocktail and Ficoll-Paque, and the enriched cells then underwent ACK red cell lysis. The data are from a study of molecular identifiers for immune sequencing clone quantification (dated by TCRdb to the late 2010s). Describing the broader study: In a replicate experiment, RNA from about 19,000 or 110,000 naive CD8 T cells was split into five aliquots, four of which were sequenced. The study was a methods study using CD8 T cells to benchmark molecular-identifier clustering-based TCR repertoire sequencing (MIDCIRS) and TCR RNA copy counting. Broader findings and caveats from the paper: In CMV-specific effector cells, over 97% of molecules were held by clones above 20 RNA copies, whereas under 1% of molecules were held by such clones in naive cells. Identical TCR molecules sharing a barcode could cause highly expanded clone sizes to be underestimated. Spiked-in Jurkat TCR RNA equal to a single cell's worth was reported to be detectable even within 1,100,000 naive CD8 T cells. Modeling gave about three recovered TCR RNA copies per cell versus around 10 by digital PCR, implying about 30% capture efficiency. Spiked-in Jurkat TCR RNA (around 9 copies' worth), which is not part of the donor repertoire, was contained in the naive libraries. When barcode sub-clustering was not used, chimeric consensus sequences inflated TCR diversity, with chimeras reaching as high as 47%.

Its CDR3 holds 13 amino acids, cysteine through phenylalanine. The only DNA kept is the CDR3, 39 bases in frame from the first base. CDR1 MNHEY and CDR2 SMNVEV were looked up in the germline V gene (reference sequence). Library preparation employed PCR. Instrument used: Illumina HiSeq 4000. Bulk TCR libraries were prepared as previously described, using TCR primers listed in Table S5. Total RNA was purified with the Qiagen AllPrep DNA/RNA kit. Before any analysis, reads coming from multiple sequencing runs of the same library were combined into one pool. The original methods were these. Reads were retained only if their TCR constant sequence matched exactly, and those retained reads were trimmed to 150 nt and grouped according to their 12-nt molecular barcodes. Reads in each barcode group were sub-clustered using a 15% Levenshtein threshold, and a quality-weighted consensus sequence was built for each RNA molecule. Non-functional sequences were removed, as were lower-count sequences one edit away from another. Barcode sub-clusters with fewer than 20% of the maximum read count were removed, based on fitting two negative binomial distributions. TCRdb reran the public reads through fastp at Q25 and MiXCR, keeping productive beta chains. CDR3 protein sequences are deduplicated, and each keeps its most common genes and DNA. TCRdb's processing, not the authors' own work, is the source of the V and J calls. For this sample there are about 640,000 distinct CDR3 sequences; 15% to 20% appear just once. The ten largest clones take up around 0.86% of the sample.

The receptor was isolated from a human donor in good health. Some libraries in this study had Jurkat cell RNA spiked in. The specimen was naive CD8+ T cells from blood, with Jurkat cell RNA spiked in. What this sample's cell subset or site label stands for: FACS-sorted CD8+CD4-CCR7+CD45RA+ naive T cells. In this chain, TRBV27 is recombined with TRBJ2-3, with the D gene tentatively TRBD1 or TRBD2, based on 5 matching bases in each. For the CDR3, the sequence is CASSSGLTGTQYF. The bases are TGTGCCAGCAGTTCGGGGCTCACAGGTACGCAGTATTTT.